This T cell receptor beta chain was retrieved from a study of PD-L1 blockade in urothelial cancer. Study as a whole: Researchers found blood samples held a median of 141,255 T cells.

Using immunoSEQ multiplex PCR, the repertoire was profiled, and TCRdb retains in-frame clones only, with some absent. The data show roughly 30,000 clones, with 89% seen just once and 7.5% to 9.5% held by the top ten. This CDR3 region has 15 residues. Germline CDR1 and CDR2: SGHTA and FQGNSA. The V and J ends lost 6 bases and 7 bases respectively, with 19 bases between them. Time point: peripheral blood 6 weeks after treatment start. This specimen was PBMCs, taken around atezolizumab (anti-PD-L1) treatment. This chain connects TRBV7-2 to TRBJ1-5; possible D gene TRBD1, 6 bases. The receptor comes from a man older than 75 with urothelial cancer. CDR3 nucleotide sequence: TGTGCCAGCAGTGACGCGGCAGGGGTGGTGCAGCCCCAGCATTTT. Translation gives CASSDAAGVVQPQHF. The full variable domain, rest sourced from reference TRBV7-2 and TRBJ1-5, is GAGVSQSPSNKVTEKGKDVELRCDPISGHTALYWYRQSLGQGLEFLIYFQGNSAPDKSGLPSDRFSAERTGGSVSTLTIQRTQQEDSAVYLCASSDAAGVVQPQHFGDGTRLSIL.